This entry features one TCR beta chain sequence. The entry originates in a study of blood T cell repertoires in COVID-19. Study context: The United States, Italy and Spain were the sources of the acute and convalescent COVID-19 samples. T cells, B-cell-depleted T cells, or PBMCs provided the cDNA or gDNA that served as material.

Per the original methods: Amplification from reference gene primers served as the basis for estimated nucleated cell counts. TCRdb's copy holds only in-frame clones and misses some; the assay was immunoSEQ multiplex PCR. The DNA was the basis for D and trimming; V, J and clone size are from that table. In the table there are 310,000 or so clones, approximately 86% of which are singletons. The sequencing sample was made of peripheral blood. This receptor was taken from a woman aged 25 to 39 who had recovered from COVID-19.

The CDR3 loop reads CASSSPLGLAGGRETQYF. In nucleotides, the CDR3 is TGTGCCAGTAGTTCTCCTTTGGGACTAGCGGGGGGCCGGGAGACCCAGTACTTC. The chain joins TRBV19 to TRBJ2-5, with 15 bases matching TRBD2. There are 18 residues in the CDR3. Trimming at V came to 5 bases and at J to 5 bases, leaving 12 bases not matched to a gene. The germline V gene encodes CDR1 LNHDA and CDR2 SQIVND (reference sequence).